What follows is one TCR beta chain and its context. Its specificity is unknown. The data originate from a study of cytotoxic CD8 clonotypes in ibrutinib-treated CLL. Study results and caveats: Clonality (at baseline) was higher than in age-matched healthy donors and tracked circulating CD8+ T-cell counts.

The planned depth of sequencing spanned 1 in 200,000 to 1 in 1 million T cells. Libraries were prepared by immunoSEQ multiplex PCR; TCRdb keeps only in-frame clonotypes and omits some of them. The table records 45,000 to 50,000 clones, roughly 53% of them present only once. The V gene lost 1 base and the J gene lost 4 bases, with 10 bases spanning the gap. The CDR3 loop spans 14 amino acids. Germline V gives CDR1 SGHDN, CDR2 FVKESK. Specimen: PBMCs, collected after 12 months of ibrutinib treatment. The sequence was collected from a human donor with chronic lymphocytic leukemia. V is TRBV14 and J is TRBJ1-2; a possible D gene is TRBD1 (6 bases). CDR3 sequence (DNA): TGTGCCAGCAGCCAAGCAGGGGTTGGCTATGGCTACACCTTC. Translation gives CASSQAGVGYGYTF.